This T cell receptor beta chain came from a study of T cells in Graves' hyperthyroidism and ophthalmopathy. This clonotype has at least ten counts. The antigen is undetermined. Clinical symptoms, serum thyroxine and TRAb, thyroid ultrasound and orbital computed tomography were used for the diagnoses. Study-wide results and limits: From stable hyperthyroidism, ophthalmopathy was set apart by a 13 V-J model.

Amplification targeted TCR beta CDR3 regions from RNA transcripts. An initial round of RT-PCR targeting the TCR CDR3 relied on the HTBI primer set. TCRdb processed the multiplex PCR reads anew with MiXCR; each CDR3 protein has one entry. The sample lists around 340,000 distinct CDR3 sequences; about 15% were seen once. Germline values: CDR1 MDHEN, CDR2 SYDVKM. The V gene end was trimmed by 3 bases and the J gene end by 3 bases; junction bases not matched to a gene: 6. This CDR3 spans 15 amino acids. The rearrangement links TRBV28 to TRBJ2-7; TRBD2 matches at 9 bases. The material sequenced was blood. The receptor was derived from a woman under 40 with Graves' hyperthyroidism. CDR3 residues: CASSLSLAGVYEQYF. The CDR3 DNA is TGTGCCAGCAGTTTGAGCTTAGCGGGAGTCTACGAGCAGTACTTC.